This T cell receptor (beta chain) was documented in a study of vaccination and CD4 T cells after COVID-19. The CDR3 length is 16 residues. V dropped 5 bases and J dropped 3; count of bases not matched to a gene: 7. Per the germline V gene, CDR1 is MDHEN and CDR2 is SYDVKM. Cultured CD4+ T-cell DNA underwent Oncomine TCR Beta short-read sequencing. TCRdb reprocessed the PCR reads with MiXCR, giving one entry per CDR3 protein. There are approximately 21,000 distinct CDR3 sequences in the sample; approximately 48% occur only once, and about 13% lies in the top ten. Regarding treatment: roughly 10-day PBMC culture with coronavirus spike peptide pools or control peptides (ViraFEST assay). About this clonotype: No antigen is known for it.

V gene TRBV28 combines with J gene TRBJ2-1, with 10 positions matching TRBD2. This clonotype was obtained from a human donor with COVID-19. The sample consisted of cultured CD4+ T cells from blood. The CDR3 region is CASSRPTSGFYNEQFF. The CDR3 bases are TGTGCCAGCAGTCGCCCGACTAGCGGGTTCTACAATGAGCAGTTCTTC.